This T cell receptor beta chain was captured in a study of blood T cell repertoires in COVID-19. Study information: Sources were T cells, B-cell-depleted T cells, or PBMCs; the material itself was cDNA or gDNA.

Cohort assignment relied on participant-reported clinical history. Authors' analysis steps: The authors estimated nucleated cell counts from reference gene primer amplification. Only in-frame clones appear in the TCRdb table, and some are missing; sequencing was by immunoSEQ multiplex PCR. The V and J calls and clone size come from that table; D and trimming were worked out from the DNA. The data hold about 300,000 clones, with around 86% observed a single time. This CDR3 spans 12 amino acids. Trimming took 5 bases from V and 4 from J, leaving 8 bases between them. The receptor's source is a young man who had recovered from COVID-19. V and J are TRBV12-3 or TRBV12-4 and TRBJ1-2; D is unresolved. The sample was PBMCs or T cells enriched from blood (not recorded which). The CDR3 DNA reads as TGTGCCAGCAGTCTCCGGAGCTATGGCTACACCTTC. It specifies CASSLRSYGYTF.